This TCR beta chain emerged from a study of CD8+ T cells in alopecia areata. About the study: Those receiving the skin were approximately 6-11-week-old female C3H/HeJ mice, whose grafts came from approximately 6-12-month-old C3H/HeJ donors with spontaneous alopecia.

J gave up 1 base and V 4 bases, and 2 bases lay outside the gene matches. Germline V gene lookup returns CDR1 FNHDT and CDR2 SITEND (reference sequence). CDR3 length equals 15 residues. Study-wide findings and caveats: Relative to mice, TCR sharing across patients was less clear, a difference possibly HLA-related. Resident alphabeta T-cell populations of normal skin are likewise subject to sequencing in scalp samples. Higher clonality than in normal scalp was seen in lesional scalp, especially alopecia totalis/universalis.

Only a few counts were recorded for this clone. Its antigen is still unknown. Each gene name is a mouse one. The CDR3 extends 4 residues past the end of the read, so its final part is completed from the germline J gene. Combined cutaneous lymph node cells underwent sorting by CD4, CD8alpha, NKG2D, NKG2ACE and additional markers. Isolated RNA was reverse transcribed into cDNA used as the sequencing template. Some clones are missing from TCRdb's copy, which holds only in-frame ones; the method was immunoSEQ multiplex PCR. The sample yields approximately 280,000 clones, without any singletons. The sequenced sample consisted of CD4+ T cells sorted from a lymph node. This TCR derives from a C3H/HeJ mouse with alopecia areata. The strain's MHC haplotype is H2-k. This chain connects TRBV19 to TRBJ2-1, with 10 bases lining up with TRBD1. Partial CDR3 DNA: TGTGCCAGCAGTTTGGGACAGGGGAACTATGCT. Amino acid sequence: CASSLGQGNYA. The entire CDR3 sequence reads CASSLGQGNYAEQFF.